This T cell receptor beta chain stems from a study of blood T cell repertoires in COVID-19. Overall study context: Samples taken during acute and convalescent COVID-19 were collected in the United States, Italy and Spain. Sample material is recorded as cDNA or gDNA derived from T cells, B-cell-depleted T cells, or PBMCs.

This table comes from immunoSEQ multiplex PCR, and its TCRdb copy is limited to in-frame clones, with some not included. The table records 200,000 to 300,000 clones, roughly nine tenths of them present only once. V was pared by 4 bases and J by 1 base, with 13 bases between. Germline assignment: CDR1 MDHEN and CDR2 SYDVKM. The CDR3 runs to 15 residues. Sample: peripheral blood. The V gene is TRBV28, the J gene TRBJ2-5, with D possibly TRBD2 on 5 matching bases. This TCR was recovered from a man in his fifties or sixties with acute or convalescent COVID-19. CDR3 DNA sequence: TGTGCCAGCAGTTCCCTGGGAGTCGTCCAAGAGACCCAGTACTTC. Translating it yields CASSSLGVVQETQYF.